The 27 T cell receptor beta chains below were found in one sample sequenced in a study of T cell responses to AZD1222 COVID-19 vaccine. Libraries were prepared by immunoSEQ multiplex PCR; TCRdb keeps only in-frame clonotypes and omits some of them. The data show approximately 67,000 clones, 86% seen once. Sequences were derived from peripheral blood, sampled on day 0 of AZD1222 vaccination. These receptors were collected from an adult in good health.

CDR3 in amino acids: CASSYREPRANQPQHF. CDR3 nucleotides: TGTGCCAGCAGTTACAGGGAACCGAGGGCAAATCAGCCCCAGCATTTT. V usage is TRBV6-5 and J usage is TRBJ1-5; D is undetermined. Germline lookup yields CDR1 MNHEY and CDR2 SVGAGI. The V gene lost 2 bases and the J gene lost 4 bases, with 15 bases spanning the gap. The CDR3 runs to 16 residues.

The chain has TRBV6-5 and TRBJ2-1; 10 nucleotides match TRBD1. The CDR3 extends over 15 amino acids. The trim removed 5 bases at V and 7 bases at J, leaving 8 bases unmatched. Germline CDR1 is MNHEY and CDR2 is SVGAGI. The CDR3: CASSPDRGLWNEQFF. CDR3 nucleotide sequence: TGTGCCAGCAGTCCGGACAGGGGGTTATGGAATGAGCAGTTCTTC.

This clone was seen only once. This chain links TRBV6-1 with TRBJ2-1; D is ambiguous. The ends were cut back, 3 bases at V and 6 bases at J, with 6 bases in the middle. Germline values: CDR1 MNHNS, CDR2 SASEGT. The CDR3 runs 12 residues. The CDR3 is CASSEAGNEQFF. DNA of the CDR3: TGTGCCAGCAGTGAGGCAGGCAATGAGCAGTTCTTC.

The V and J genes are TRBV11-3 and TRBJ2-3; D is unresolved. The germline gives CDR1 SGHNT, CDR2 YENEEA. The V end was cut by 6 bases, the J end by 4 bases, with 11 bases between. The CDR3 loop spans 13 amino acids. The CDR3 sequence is CASSSEAPDTQYF. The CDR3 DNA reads TGTGCCAGCAGTAGTGAGGCACCAGATACGCAGTATTTT.

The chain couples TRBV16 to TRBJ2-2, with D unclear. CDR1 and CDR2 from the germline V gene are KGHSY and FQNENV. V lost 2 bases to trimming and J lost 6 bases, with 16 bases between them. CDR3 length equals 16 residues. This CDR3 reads CASSQLETLLAGELFF. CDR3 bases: TGTGCCAGCAGCCAACTGGAAACCCTACTGGCCGGGGAGCTGTTTTTT.

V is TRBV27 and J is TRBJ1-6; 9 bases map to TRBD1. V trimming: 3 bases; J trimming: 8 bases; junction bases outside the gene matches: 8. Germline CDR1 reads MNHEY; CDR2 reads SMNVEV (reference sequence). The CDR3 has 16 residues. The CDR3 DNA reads TGTGCCAGCAGTTTCACGGGACAGGGCCTTTATTCACCCCTCCACTTT. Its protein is CASSFTGQGLYSPLHF.

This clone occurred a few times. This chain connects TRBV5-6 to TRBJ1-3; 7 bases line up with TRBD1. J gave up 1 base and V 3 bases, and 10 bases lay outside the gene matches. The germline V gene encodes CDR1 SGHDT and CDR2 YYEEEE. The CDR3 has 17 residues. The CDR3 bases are TGTGCCAGCAGCTGGGGTGGAGGGGGCAGTTCTGGAAACACCATATATTTT. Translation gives CASSWGGGGSSGNTIYF.

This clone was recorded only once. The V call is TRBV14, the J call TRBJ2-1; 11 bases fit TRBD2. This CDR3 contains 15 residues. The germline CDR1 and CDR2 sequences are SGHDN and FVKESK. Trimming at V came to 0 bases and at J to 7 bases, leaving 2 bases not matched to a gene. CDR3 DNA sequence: TGTGCCAGCAGCCAAGAACTAGCGGGAGCTAATGAGCAGTTCTTC. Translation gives CASSQELAGANEQFF.

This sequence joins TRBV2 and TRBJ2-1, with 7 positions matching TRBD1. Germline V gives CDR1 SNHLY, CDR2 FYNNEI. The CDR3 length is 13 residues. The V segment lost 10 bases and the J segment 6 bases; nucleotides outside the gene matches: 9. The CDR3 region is CAITGAGTNEQFF. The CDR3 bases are TGTGCCATAACAGGGGCCGGGACCAATGAGCAGTTCTTC.

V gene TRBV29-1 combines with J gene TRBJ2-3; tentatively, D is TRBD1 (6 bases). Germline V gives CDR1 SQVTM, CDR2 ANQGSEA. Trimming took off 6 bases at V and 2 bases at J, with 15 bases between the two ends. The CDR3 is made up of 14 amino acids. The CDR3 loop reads CSVDAHRDTDTQYF. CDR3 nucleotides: TGCAGCGTCGATGCCCACAGGGACACAGATACGCAGTATTTT.

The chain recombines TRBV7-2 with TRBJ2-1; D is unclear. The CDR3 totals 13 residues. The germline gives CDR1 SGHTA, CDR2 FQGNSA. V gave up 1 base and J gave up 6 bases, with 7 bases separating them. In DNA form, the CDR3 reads TGTGCCAGCAGCTTAGAGATGGTCAATGAGCAGTTCTTC. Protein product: CASSLEMVNEQFF.

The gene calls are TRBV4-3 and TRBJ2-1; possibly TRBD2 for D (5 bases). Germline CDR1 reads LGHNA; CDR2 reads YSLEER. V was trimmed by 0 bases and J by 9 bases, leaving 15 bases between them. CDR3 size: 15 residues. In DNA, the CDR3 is TGCGCCAGCAGCCAAGAGGCGGGTCGGAAGGGTGAGCAGTTCTTC. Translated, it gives CASSQEAGRKGEQFF.

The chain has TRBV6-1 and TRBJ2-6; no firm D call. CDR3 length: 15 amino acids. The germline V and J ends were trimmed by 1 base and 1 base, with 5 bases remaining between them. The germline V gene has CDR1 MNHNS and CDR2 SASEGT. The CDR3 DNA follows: TGTGCCAGCAGTGAAGGCGTATCTGGGGCCAACGTCCTGACTTTC. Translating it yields CASSEGVSGANVLTF.

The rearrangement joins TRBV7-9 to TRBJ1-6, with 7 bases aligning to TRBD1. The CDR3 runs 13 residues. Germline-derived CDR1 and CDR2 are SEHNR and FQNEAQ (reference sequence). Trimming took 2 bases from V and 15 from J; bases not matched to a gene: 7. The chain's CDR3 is CASSLFLGDSLHF. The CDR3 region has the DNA TGTGCCAGCAGCTTATTCCTGGGGGACAGCCTCCACTTT.

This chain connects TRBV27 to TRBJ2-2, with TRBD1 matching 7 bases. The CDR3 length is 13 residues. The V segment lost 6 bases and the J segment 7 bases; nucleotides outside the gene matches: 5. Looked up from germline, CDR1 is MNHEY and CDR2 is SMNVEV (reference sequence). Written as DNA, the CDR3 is TGTGCCAGCAGCACGGACAGGCGCGGGGAGCTGTTTTTT. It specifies CASSTDRRGELFF.

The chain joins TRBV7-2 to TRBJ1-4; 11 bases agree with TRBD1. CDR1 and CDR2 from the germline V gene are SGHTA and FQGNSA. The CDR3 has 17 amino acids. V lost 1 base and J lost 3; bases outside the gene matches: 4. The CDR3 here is CASSLGGQGASNEKLFF. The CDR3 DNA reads TGTGCCAGCAGCTTAGGAGGACAGGGGGCTTCTAATGAAAAACTGTTTTTT.

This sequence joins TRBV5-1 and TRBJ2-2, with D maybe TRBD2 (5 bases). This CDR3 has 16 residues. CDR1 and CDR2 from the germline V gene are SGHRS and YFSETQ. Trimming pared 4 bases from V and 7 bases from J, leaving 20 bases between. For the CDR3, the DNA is TGCGCCAGCAGCGAATCGTCTAGGAGGATTGGCGGGGAGCTGTTTTTT. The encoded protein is CASSESSRRIGGELFF.

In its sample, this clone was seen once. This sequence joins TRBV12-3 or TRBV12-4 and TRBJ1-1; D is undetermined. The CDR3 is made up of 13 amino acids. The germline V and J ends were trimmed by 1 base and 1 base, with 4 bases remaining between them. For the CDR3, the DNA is TGTGCCAGCAGTTTAGGCACGAACACTGAAGCTTTCTTT. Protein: CASSLGTNTEAFF.

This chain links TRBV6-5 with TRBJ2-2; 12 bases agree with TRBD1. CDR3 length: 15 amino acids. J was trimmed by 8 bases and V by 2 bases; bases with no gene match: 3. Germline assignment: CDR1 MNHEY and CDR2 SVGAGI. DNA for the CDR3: TGTGCCAGCAGTTACAGGGACAGGGGGCGTGGGGAGCTGTTTTTT. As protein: CASSYRDRGRGELFF.

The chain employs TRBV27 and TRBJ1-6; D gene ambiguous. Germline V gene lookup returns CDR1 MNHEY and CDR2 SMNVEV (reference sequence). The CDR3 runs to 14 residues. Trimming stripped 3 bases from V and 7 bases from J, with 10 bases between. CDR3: CASSFSGSNSPLHF. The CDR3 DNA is TGTGCCAGCAGTTTTTCGGGGAGCAATTCACCCCTCCACTTT.

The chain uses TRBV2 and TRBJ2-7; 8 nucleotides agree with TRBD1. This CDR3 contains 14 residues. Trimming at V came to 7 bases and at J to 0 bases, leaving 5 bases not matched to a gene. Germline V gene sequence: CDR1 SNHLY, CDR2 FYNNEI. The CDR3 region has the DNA TGTGCCAGCACCCTTCAGGGGGCCTCCTACGAGCAGTACTTC. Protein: CASTLQGASYEQYF.

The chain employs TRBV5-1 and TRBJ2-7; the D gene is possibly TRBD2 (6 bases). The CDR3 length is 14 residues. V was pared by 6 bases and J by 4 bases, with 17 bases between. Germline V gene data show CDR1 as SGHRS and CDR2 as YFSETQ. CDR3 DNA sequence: TGCGCCAGCAAGCCCCCCGGCGGGGTGTACGAGCAGTACTTC. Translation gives CASKPPGGVYEQYF.

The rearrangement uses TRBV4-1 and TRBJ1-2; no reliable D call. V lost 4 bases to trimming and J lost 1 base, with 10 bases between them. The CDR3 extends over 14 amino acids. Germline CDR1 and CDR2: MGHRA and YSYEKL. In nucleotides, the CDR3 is TGCGCCAGCAGCCCGGACGGTCGTAACTATGGCTACACCTTC. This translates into CASSPDGRNYGYTF.

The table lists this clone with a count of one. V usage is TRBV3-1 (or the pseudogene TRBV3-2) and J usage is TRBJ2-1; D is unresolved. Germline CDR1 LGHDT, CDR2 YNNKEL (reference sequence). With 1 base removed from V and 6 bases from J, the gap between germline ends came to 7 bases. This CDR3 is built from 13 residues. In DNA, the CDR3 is TGTGCCAGCAGCCAAGGAACCGTCAATGAGCAGTTCTTC. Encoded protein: CASSQGTVNEQFF.

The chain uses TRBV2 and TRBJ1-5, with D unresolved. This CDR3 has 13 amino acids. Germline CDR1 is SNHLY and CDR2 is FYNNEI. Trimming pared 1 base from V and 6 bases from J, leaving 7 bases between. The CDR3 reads CASSEVKFQPQHF. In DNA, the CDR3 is TGTGCCAGCAGTGAAGTAAAGTTTCAGCCCCAGCATTTT.

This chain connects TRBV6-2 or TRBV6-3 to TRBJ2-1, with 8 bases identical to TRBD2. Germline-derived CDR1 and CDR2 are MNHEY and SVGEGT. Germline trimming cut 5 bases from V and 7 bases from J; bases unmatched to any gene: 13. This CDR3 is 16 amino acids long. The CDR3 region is CASSPTPRTSKNEQFF. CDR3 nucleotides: TGTGCCAGCAGTCCGACCCCCCGGACTAGCAAGAATGAGCAGTTCTTC.

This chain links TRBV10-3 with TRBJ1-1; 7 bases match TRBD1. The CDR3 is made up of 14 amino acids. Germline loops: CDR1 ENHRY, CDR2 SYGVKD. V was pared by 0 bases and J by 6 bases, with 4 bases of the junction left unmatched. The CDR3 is CAISESTGVPEAFF. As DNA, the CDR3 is TGTGCCATCAGTGAGTCAACAGGGGTCCCTGAAGCTTTCTTT.